Sequencing of this T cell receptor (beta chain) was carried out in a study of T cells after yellow fever vaccination (dated by TCRdb to 2018 to 2020). The study in broad terms: Libraries from fractions with low cell numbers were prepared with the SMART-Seq v4 Ultra Low Input RNA kit. Blood was collected at multiple timepoints before and after primary and secondary immunization, and bulk PBMC replicates and cell subsets were isolated. Two healthy male donors made up the cohort, one aged 18 to 30 years and the other aged 30 to 39 years. To track T-cell clones before and after primary and booster YFV17D yellow fever vaccination, bulk TCR alpha and beta repertoires were sequenced longitudinally. The research as a whole found: Computational filtering was needed because FACS-sorted repertoires could contain abundant contaminating clonotypes from the bulk population. Only two donors were included in the study, so the extent to which the findings can be generalized is limited. Most clones expanded after primary vaccination were re-detected after the booster (96% of CD4 and about 88% of CD8), suggesting broad memory maintenance. The secondary T-cell response was found to be weaker but faster than the primary response, with a peak reached on day 5 rather than on day 15. A small share of clonotypes was detected in both CD4 and CD8 compartments, with the overlap likely arising from convergent recombination.

Interpreted using the paper, the treatment or condition label stands for: live attenuated yellow fever vaccine strain. Two biological replicates of bulk PBMCs were collected at each blood-draw timepoint. PBMCs were isolated from peripheral blood using a standard Ficoll-Paque protocol. RNA was extracted with TriZol from bulk PBMCs, CD4 and CD8 fractions, and dextramer-positive and dextramer-negative fractions. From its cysteine to its phenylalanine, the CDR3 spans 16 amino acids. Only the CDR3 DNA stays, 48 bases, in frame from base 1. For this chain, trimming is 4 bases at the V end and 9 bases at the J end, and the number of junction bases without a gene match is 11. Sequences SGHRS (CDR1) and YFSETQ (CDR2) are obtained from the germline V gene. A few counts support this clonotype. Its cognate antigen has yet to be identified. No base quality values were provided; no much bigger clone lies one nucleotide off.

Synthesis of TCR cDNA relied on 5'RACE template switching, a step that introduced a universal primer site along with unique molecular identifiers. Priming of cDNA synthesis was performed from both the TCR alpha and TCR beta constant segments. Libraries were amplified in two PCR steps, with sample barcodes and sequencing adapters added in the second step. Sequencing of libraries was performed on Illumina HiSeq 2500 (2x100 bp) or NovaSeq (2x150 bp). On the study's bioinformatics: MIGEC was used to demultiplex reads and collapse the reads into UMI consensus sequences, and MiXCR was used for V(D)J alignment. Using edgeR on replicate PBMC samples, clonotypes were called vaccine-responding if FDR was below 0.01 and the log2 fold change was above 5 up to day 15. CD4 or CD8 identity was assigned to each bulk clonotype according to whether the clonotype was present at higher abundance in the sequenced CD4 repertoire or the sequenced CD8 repertoire. TCRdb reprocessed the public reads (quality trimming at Q25 with fastp, clone calling with MiXCR) and kept in-frame beta chains. One record per CDR3 amino acid sequence lists the most common genes and DNA. The V and J calls were determined by TCRdb, not by the authors. The sample records hundreds of thousands of distinct CDR3 sequences, 13% of which are singletons. The ten largest account for 11% to 15% of the sample.

The specimen was PBMCs, collected on the day of the yellow fever booster vaccination. The chain uses TRBV5-1 and TRBJ2-1, with 12 bases matching TRBD2. The receptor comes from a man aged 25-40 years who received the YFV17D yellow fever vaccine. Here the CDR3 is given as CASSPRTSGTSSEQFF. The DNA sequence is as follows: TGCGCCAGCAGCCCACGGACTAGCGGGACGAGTAGTGAGCAGTTCTTC.